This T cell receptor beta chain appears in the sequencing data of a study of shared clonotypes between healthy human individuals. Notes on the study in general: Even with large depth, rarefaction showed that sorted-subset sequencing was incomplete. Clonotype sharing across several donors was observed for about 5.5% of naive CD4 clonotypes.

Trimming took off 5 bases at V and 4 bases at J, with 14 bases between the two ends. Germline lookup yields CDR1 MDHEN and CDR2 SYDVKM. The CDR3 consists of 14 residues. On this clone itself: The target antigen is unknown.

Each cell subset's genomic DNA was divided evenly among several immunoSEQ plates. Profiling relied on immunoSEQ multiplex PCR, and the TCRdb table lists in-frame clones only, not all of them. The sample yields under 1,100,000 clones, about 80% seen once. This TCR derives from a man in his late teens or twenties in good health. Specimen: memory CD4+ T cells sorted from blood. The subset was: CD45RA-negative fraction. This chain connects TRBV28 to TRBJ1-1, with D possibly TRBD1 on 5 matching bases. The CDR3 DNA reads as TGTGCCAGCAGTGGGGTGAGTAGGGGCACTGAAGCTTTCTTT. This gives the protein CASSGVSRGTEAFF.